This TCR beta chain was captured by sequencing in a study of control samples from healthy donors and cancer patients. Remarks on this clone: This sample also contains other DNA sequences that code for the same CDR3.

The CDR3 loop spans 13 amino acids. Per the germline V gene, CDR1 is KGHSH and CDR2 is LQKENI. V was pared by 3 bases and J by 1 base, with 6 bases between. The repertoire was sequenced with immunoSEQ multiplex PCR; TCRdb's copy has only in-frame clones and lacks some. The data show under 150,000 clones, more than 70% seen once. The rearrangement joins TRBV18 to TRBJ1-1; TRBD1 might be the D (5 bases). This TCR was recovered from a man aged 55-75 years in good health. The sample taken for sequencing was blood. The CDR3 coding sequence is TGTGCCAGCTCACCCACAGGGAACACTGAAGCTTTCTTT. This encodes CASSPTGNTEAFF.